The clone carrying this TCR beta chain was counted a few times. This sample is drawn from a study of cytomegalovirus exposure and HLA in healthy donors. Germline lookup yields CDR1 SGHTA and CDR2 FQGNSA. V was shortened by 4 bases and J by 0 bases, with 10 bases between the two germline ends. The CDR3 contains 15 residues. Repertoires were generated with immunoSEQ multiplex PCR, while TCRdb's copy carries only in-frame clones and drops some. The table records some 170,000 clones, about nine tenths of them present only once. The chain combines TRBV7-2 with TRBJ1-5; D is possibly TRBD1 (6 bases). Input material: PBMCs. The sequence derives from a man aged 18-30 years in good health and CMV-seropositive. CDR3 protein: CASSSRTASNQPQHF. The CDR3 DNA is TGTGCCAGCAGCTCCCGGACAGCTAGCAATCAGCCCCAGCATTTT.